A selection of T cell receptor beta chains follows, all from one sample in a study of T cells after posttransplantation cyclophosphamide. Here immunoSEQ multiplex PCR was the method, and the copy in TCRdb shows in-frame clones only, minus some. The sample has tens of thousands of clones; roughly 98% are singletons. Source material: naive CD8+ T cells sorted from PBMCs. These receptors all stem from a man aged 40-50 years in good health, CMV-negative, and a related stem cell transplant donor. Each CDR3 is given with its conserved first and last residue. A D gene is named only where the DNA matches it firmly. Clone size, where shown, is once, few, many, or a class for clones that have expanded.

TRBJ2-7	TRBV25-1	TRBD1	14	-	TGTGCCAGCAGTAGCGTGGCAGGGGGCGGCGAGCAGTACTTC	CASSSVAGGGEQYF
TRBJ2-1	TRBV7-9	-	16	-	TGTGCCAGCAGCCCACTATGGGAGGAGGGGTGGAATGAGCAGTTCTTC	CASSPLWEEGWNEQFF
TRBJ1-1	TRBV4-3	TRBD1	14	-	TGCGCCAGCAGCCAAGGACAGGGGGCCACTGAAGCTTTCTTT	CASSQGQGATEAFF
TRBJ2-2	TRBV27	-	14	-	TGTGCCAGCAGTTTTGGACTACAAACCGGGGAGCTGTTTTTT	CASSFGLQTGELFF
TRBJ2-2	TRBV7-6	TRBD1	18	-	TGTGCCAGCAGCCAAGGGACAGACAAAACTACGAACACCGGGGAGCTGTTTTTT	CASSQGTDKTTNTGELFF
TRBJ2-1	TRBV6-1	TRBD2	16	-	TGTGCCAGCAGTGAAAGGACTAGCGGGATTTACAATGAGCAGTTCTTC	CASSERTSGIYNEQFF
TRBJ1-1	TRBV6-5	-	13	-	TGTGCCACATCGGTCGGGAGGAACACTGAAGCTTTCTTT	CATSVGRNTEAFF
TRBJ1-1	TRBV28	-	17	once	TGTGCCAGCTCCTACCTTTCGCGGGGGAAGTTGAACACTGAAGCTTTCTTT	CASSYLSRGKLNTEAFF
TRBJ2-7	TRBV7-9	-	12	-	TGTGCCAGCAGCTTACTAGACTACGAGCAGTACTTC	CASSLLDYEQYF
TRBJ2-6	TRBV29-1	-	15	-	TGCAGCGTTCGGGACAAGAGCTCTGGGGCCAACGTCCTGACTTTC	CSVRDKSSGANVLTF
TRBJ2-5	TRBV19	TRBD2	15	-	TGTGCCAGTAGTAACCAGCGGGAGGGCCAAGAGACCCAGTACTTC	CASSNQREGQETQYF
TRBJ2-7	TRBV7-6	-	15	-	TGTGCCAGCAGCTTATTTGCAGGGGAGGGGTACGAGCAGTACTTC	CASSLFAGEGYEQYF
TRBJ2-3	TRBV29-1	TRBD2	15	-	TGCAGCGTTGACTCGACCGGGACTACTCAGGATACGCAGTATTTT	CSVDSTGTTQDTQYF
TRBJ2-7	TRBV13	TRBD1	15	-	TGTGCCAGCAGCTTTCGGACAGGGGATAATGGCGAGCAGTACTTC	CASSFRTGDNGEQYF
TRBJ2-7	TRBV28	TRBD1	15	-	TGTGCCAGCAGCCCGGGGACAGGGAGGGTAAGGGAGCAGTACTTC	CASSPGTGRVREQYF
TRBJ1-1	TRBV28	-	13	-	TGTGCCACCCAAATCACAGGGCCCGCTGAAGCTTTCTTT	CATQITGPAEAFF
TRBJ2-1	TRBV28	-	12	-	TGTGCCAGCAGTTTTAGCTACAATGAGCAGTTCTTC	CASSFSYNEQFF
TRBJ1-5	TRBV6-5	TRBD1	14	-	TGTGCCAGCAGTGACAGGGGTTGGAATCAGCCCCAGCATTTT	CASSDRGWNQPQHF
TRBJ1-2	TRBV5-4	TRBD1	14	once	TGTGCCAGCAGAGACCAGGGGGCTCACTATGGCTACACCTTC	CASRDQGAHYGYTF
TRBJ2-7	TRBV11-3	-	14	-	TGTGCCAGCAGCCCTAGCGTCAGGGTCTACGAGCAGTACTTC	CASSPSVRVYEQYF
TRBJ2-1	TRBV6-4	-	15	once	TGTGCCAGCAGTCCCAGTCTAGATTCCTACAATGAGCAGTTCTTC	CASSPSLDSYNEQFF
TRBJ2-2	TRBV28	TRBD1	15	-	TGTGCCAGCAGTCTCGGACAGGGGGACACCGGGGAGCTGTTTTTT	CASSLGQGDTGELFF
TRBJ2-1	TRBV28	-	13	-	TGTGCCAGCAGTTTGGCAGGGTGGAATGAGCAGTTCTTC	CASSLAGWNEQFF
TRBJ1-2	TRBV28	TRBD1	14	-	TGTGCCAGCAACAAAGGACAGGGAGTCTATGGCTACACCTTC	CASNKGQGVYGYTF
TRBJ2-7	TRBV4-1	TRBD2	18	-	TGCGCCAGCAGCCAAGGATATGTTTCGGGGACTAGATCCTACGAGCAGTACTTC	CASSQGYVSGTRSYEQYF